This T cell receptor beta chain was profiled in a study of cytomegalovirus exposure and HLA in healthy donors. Study in general: Of roughly 400 genotyped donors, roughly 76% grouped in the Caucasian-associated ancestry cluster. Study conclusions and caveats: 87-base-pair reads could not separate some V segments, including TRBV6-2 and TRBV6-3.

PCR involved 60 Vbeta and 13 Jbeta primers. Per the original data handling: Later analysis identified 80 million to 85 million unique TCR beta chains, approximately 11 million shared. Repertoires were generated with immunoSEQ multiplex PCR, while TCRdb's copy carries only in-frame clones and drops some. That table is the source of V, J and clone size, and D and trimming were worked out from the DNA. The sample contains roughly 99,000 clones, around 78% of which appear only once. As regards this clone: Antigen unknown.

Germline CDR1 and CDR2: SGHDN and FVKESK. Trimming removed 4 bases at V and 5 bases at J, with 17 bases between. The CDR3 loop spans 15 amino acids. The sequence came from a man aged 25-40 years in good health and CMV-seronegative. What was sequenced was PBMCs. V usage is TRBV14 and J usage is TRBJ2-5; D gene ambiguous. The CDR3 loop reads CASSPLGSMVETQYF. For the CDR3, the DNA is TGTGCCAGCAGCCCCTTGGGTAGCATGGTCGAGACCCAGTACTTC.